These 28 T cell receptor beta chains originate from one sample sequenced in a study of a mutant IDH1 vaccine in newly diagnosed glioma (dated by TCRdb to the early 2020s). The sample's time point label, decoded: week 47, end of study. Every vaccine dose consisted of 300 ug of a 20-mer mutant IDH1 peptide in Montanide, administered subcutaneously together with topical imiquimod. The library came from the immunoSEQ multiplex PCR assay. The immuneACCESS repertoire file appears here via TCRdb, limited to in-frame rearrangements. These files lack a portion of the clones; in checked studies, under half of the deficit traces to unresolved V genes, and the cause of the others is not known. This sample holds around 53,000 clones; roughly 84% were observed only once. The ten biggest clones cover around 4.5% of the sample. The antigens these receptors bind are not known. Sequencing used PBMCs, obtained from a glioma patient whose treatment included an IDH1 peptide vaccine. All receptors come from a woman aged 30 to 39 with glioma. Some clones in this sample may be carry-over from other donors' samples.

The chain combines TRBV10-3 with TRBJ2-7; 7 bases match TRBD2. The junction had 9 bases not matched to a gene; V was cut back by 4 bases and J by 0 bases. The germline CDR1 and CDR2 sequences are ENHRY and SYGVKD. The CDR3 has 16 amino acids. In nucleotides, the CDR3 is TGTGCCATCAGTGGTACTGGGGGGGGACCCTCCTACGAGCAGTACTTC. Translated: CAISGTGGGPSYEQYF.

This sequence joins TRBV29-1 and TRBJ2-5, with D possibly being TRBD1 or TRBD2 (6 bases each). CDR1 SQVTM and CDR2 ANQGSEA come from the germline V gene. Trimming took off 1 base at V and 4 bases at J, with 13 bases between the two ends. The CDR3 contains 14 residues. CDR3 residues: CSVEGGASLETQYF. The CDR3 region has the DNA TGCAGCGTTGAAGGGGGGGCTAGCCTAGAGACCCAGTACTTC.

The chain employs TRBV19 and TRBJ1-1; no clear D. V lost 8 bases to trimming and J lost 3 bases, with 13 bases between them. The CDR3 extends over 13 amino acids. Germline lookup yields CDR1 LNHDA and CDR2 SQIVND (reference sequence). DNA for the CDR3: TGTGCCAGTTCACAACAGCGGGACACTGAAGCTTTCTTT. Amino acids: CASSQQRDTEAFF. Supplemented by reference TRBV19 and TRBJ1-1, the full variable domain reads DGGITQSPKYLFRKEGQNVTLSCEQNLNHDAMYWYRQDPGQGLRLIYYSQIVNDFQKGDIAEGYSVSREKKESFPLTVTSAQKNPTAFYLCASSQQRDTEAFFGQGTRLTVV.

V gene TRBV7-9 combines with J gene TRBJ1-3; D unclear. This CDR3 is 15 amino acids long. V dropped 5 bases and J dropped 0 bases, with 11 bases sitting between them. The V gene's germline CDR1 is SEHNR and CDR2 FQNEAQ (reference sequence). The DNA of the CDR3 is TGTGCCAGCAGCAGCGGGATCCTCTCTGGAAACACCATATATTTT. It specifies CASSSGILSGNTIYF.

V and J are TRBV15 and TRBJ2-3, with D hard to call. The CDR3 has 14 amino acids. Germline V gene sequence: CDR1 LNHNV, CDR2 YYDKDF (reference sequence). V lost 8 bases and J 0 bases, leaving 12 bases between the germline ends. The CDR3 protein is CATLDGSSTDTQYF. CDR3 nucleotides: TGTGCCACCCTGGACGGATCTAGCACAGATACGCAGTATTTT. Drawing the rest from reference TRBV15 and TRBJ2-3, the complete variable domain is DAMVIQNPRYQVTQFGKPVTLSCSQTLNHNVMYWYQQKSSQAPKLLFHYYDKDFNNEADTPDNFQSRRPNTSFCFLDIRSPGLGDTAMYLCATLDGSSTDTQYFGPGTRLTVL.

V and J are TRBV6-6 and TRBJ2-5, with a tentative D call TRBD2 (6 bases). This CDR3 spans 15 amino acids. V was trimmed by 6 bases and J by 2 bases, leaving 16 bases between them. CDR1 and CDR2 (germline): MNHNY, SVGAGI (reference sequence). The CDR3 reads CASRIASGYQETQYF. CDR3 nucleotides: TGTGCCAGCAGGATCGCCAGCGGGTATCAAGAGACCCAGTACTTC.

The genes are TRBV30 and TRBJ1-1, with 10 bases lining up with TRBD1. This CDR3 comprises 13 residues. V lost 5 bases, J lost 0 bases, and 0 bases stayed unmatched. Germline V gene data show CDR1 as GTSNPN and CDR2 as SVGIG (reference sequence). The CDR3 DNA reads TGTGCCTGGGGACAGGGGGTGAACACTGAAGCTTTCTTT. Its protein is CAWGQGVNTEAFF. The full variable domain, its missing parts supplied by reference TRBV30 and TRBJ1-1, is SQTIHQWPATLVQPVGSPLSLECTVEGTSNPNLYWYRQAAGRGLQLLFYSVGIGQISSEVPQNLSASRPQDRQFILSSKKLLLSDSGFYLCAWGQGVNTEAFFGQGTRLTVV.

The CDR3 sequence is CASSLEWGGTEAFF. In nucleotides, the CDR3 is TGTGCCAGCAGCTTAGAATGGGGAGGCACTGAAGCTTTCTTT. The chain uses TRBV7-6 and TRBJ1-1, with unresolved D. This CDR3 contains 14 residues. Trimming removed 1 base from V and 4 bases from J, with 10 bases in between. The germline V gene has CDR1 SGHVS and CDR2 FNYEAQ. The whole variable domain, remainder taken from reference TRBV7-6 and TRBJ1-1, is GAGVSQSPRYKVTKRGQDVALRCDPISGHVSLYWYRQALGQGPEFLTYFNYEAQQDKSGLPNDRFSAERPEGSISTLTIQRTEQRDSAMYRCASSLEWGGTEAFFGQGTRLTVV.

The chain employs TRBV5-6 and TRBJ2-7; no clear D gene. Germline-derived CDR1 and CDR2 are SGHDT and YYEEEE. V lost 0 bases and J lost 0, with 7 bases in between. The CDR3 loop spans 14 amino acids. This CDR3 is CASSLDYLSYEQYF. The CDR3 bases are TGTGCCAGCAGCTTGGACTACCTCTCCTACGAGCAGTACTTC.

The CDR3 spells CAISESPDRGDQPQHF. CDR3 nucleotides: TGTGCCATCAGCGAAAGTCCGGACAGGGGTGATCAGCCCCAGCATTTT. The chain couples TRBV10-3 to TRBJ1-5; 9 bases agree with TRBD1. V shed 6 bases, J shed 5 bases, and the junction held 11 bases outside the gene matches. The CDR3 length is 16 residues. CDR1 is ENHRY and CDR2 is SYGVKD in the germline V gene.

The gene calls are TRBV19 and TRBJ1-2; D not resolved. Trimming pared 7 bases from V and 3 bases from J, leaving 9 bases between. The CDR3 runs to 12 residues. Per germline, CDR1 LNHDA and CDR2 SQIVND (reference sequence). The CDR3 region has the DNA TGTGCCAGTAACGACGGTGACTATGGCTACACCTTC. This translates into CASNDGDYGYTF.

This clone was recorded a few times. The chain couples TRBV5-4 to TRBJ2-1, with 9 bases matching TRBD1. The CDR3 is made up of 13 amino acids. Germline CDR1 reads SGHNT; CDR2 reads YYREEE (reference sequence). With 4 bases clipped from V and 13 bases from J, the junction kept 9 bases outside the gene matches. The CDR3 coding sequence is TGTGCCAGCAGCGCCCCACCGGGACAGGGCCAGTTCTTC. Protein product: CASSAPPGQGQFF.

The genes are TRBV29-1 and TRBJ2-1, with no clear D. V gave up 2 bases and J gave up 6 bases, with 5 bases separating them. This CDR3 is 11 amino acids long. Germline CDR1 reads SQVTM; CDR2 reads ANQGSEA. The CDR3 protein is CSVEKRNEQFF. In nucleotides, the CDR3 is TGCAGCGTTGAAAAGCGCAATGAGCAGTTCTTC.

This rearrangement joins TRBV6-5 to TRBJ2-1; D assignment may be TRBD1 or TRBD2 (5 bases each). In germline, CDR1 is MNHEY, CDR2 SVGAGI. The CDR3 sequence is 15 residues long. Trimming left V 0 bases short and J 8 bases short, with 14 bases between. The chain's CDR3 is CASSYSRGSVDEQFF. DNA for the CDR3: TGTGCCAGCAGTTACTCGAGGGGATCTGTCGATGAGCAGTTCTTC.

This clone was seen only once. DNA of the CDR3: TGTGCCAGCAGCCTAGGGACTCGGCAAGAGACCCAGTACTTC. Protein product: CASSLGTRQETQYF. The chain has TRBV28 and TRBJ2-5; D is perhaps TRBD2 (6 bases). The germline CDR1 and CDR2 sequences are MDHEN and SYDVKM. Trimming took 6 bases from V and 2 from J, leaving 13 bases between them. The CDR3 runs 14 residues.

The sample holds a few counts of this clone. The V call is TRBV5-5, the J call TRBJ1-5; D unresolved. This CDR3 is built from 14 residues. V was clipped by 0 bases and J by 6 bases, with 10 bases between them. Germline V gene lookup returns CDR1 SGHKS and CDR2 YYEKEE (reference sequence). CDR3 region: CASSLGMGGQPQHF. For the CDR3, the DNA is TGTGCCAGCAGCTTGGGGATGGGAGGTCAGCCCCAGCATTTT. The full variable domain, its missing parts supplied by reference TRBV5-5 and TRBJ1-5, is DAGVTQSPTHLIKTRGQQVTLRCSPISGHKSVSWYQQVLGQGPQFIFQYYEKEERGRGNFPDRFSARQFPNYSSELNVNALLLGDSALYLCASSLGMGGQPQHFGDGTRLSIL.

The V and J genes are TRBV2 and TRBJ2-7; 7 bases are a match to TRBD2. The trim removed 2 bases at V and 2 bases at J, leaving 9 bases unmatched. CDR3 length equals 16 residues. Germline V gives CDR1 SNHLY, CDR2 FYNNEI. The CDR3: CASSELGVGGTYEQYF. The CDR3 DNA reads as TGTGCCAGCAGTGAATTAGGGGTGGGAGGGACCTACGAGCAGTACTTC.

This clone was found once. The chain is built from TRBV19 and TRBJ1-2, with no clear D. CDR3 size: 15 residues. Germline V gene sequence: CDR1 LNHDA, CDR2 SQIVND (reference sequence). Trimming stripped 6 bases from V and 4 bases from J, with 18 bases between. CDR3 loop: CASSPRAAEFYGYTF. The CDR3 DNA reads as TGTGCCAGTAGCCCCCGGGCCGCAGAGTTCTATGGCTACACCTTC.

V gene TRBV30 combines with J gene TRBJ1-4, with TRBD1 as a possible D gene (6 bases). Trimming took off 2 bases at V and 10 bases at J, with 17 bases between the two ends. From germline, CDR1 is GTSNPN and CDR2 SVGIG (reference sequence). This CDR3 has 14 residues. As DNA, the CDR3 is TGTGCCTGGAGTCCCGGGACATCAGAGGGAAAACTGTTTTTT. Amino acids: CAWSPGTSEGKLFF.

The genes are TRBV6-1 and TRBJ1-2; 7 nucleotides match TRBD1. CDR1 and CDR2 (germline): MNHNS, SASEGT. The CDR3 totals 17 residues. Trimming cost V 0 bases and J 7 bases; bases outside gene matches: 14. The CDR3 DNA is TGTGCCAGCAGTGAAGCGCTATCATATACAGGGGCGCCTGGCTACACCTTC. Protein: CASSEALSYTGAPGYTF.

CDR3: CASCLIGGQNTEAFF. The CDR3 DNA reads TGCGCCAGCTGTCTGATCGGCGGCCAGAACACTGAAGCTTTCTTT. The chain is built from TRBV5-1 and TRBJ1-1; D unclear. V lost 7 bases and J 1 base, leaving 17 bases between the germline ends. The length of the CDR3 is 15 residues. Germline CDR1 reads SGHRS; CDR2 reads YFSETQ. The complete variable domain, with remaining parts taken from reference TRBV5-1 and TRBJ1-1, reads KAGVTQTPRYLIKTRGQQVTLSCSPISGHRSVSWYQQTPGQGLQFLFEYFSETQRNKGNFPGRFSGRQFSNSRSEMNVSTLELGDSALYLCASCLIGGQNTEAFFGQGTRLTVV.

V gene TRBV6-5 combines with J gene TRBJ2-1; 9 bases match TRBD2. CDR3 length equals 15 residues. The germline CDR1 and CDR2 sequences are MNHEY and SVGAGI. J gave up 3 bases and V 5 bases, and 5 bases lay outside the gene matches. The CDR3 loop is CASSKLAGSYNEQFF. In DNA form, the CDR3 reads TGTGCCAGCAGTAAACTAGCGGGTAGCTACAATGAGCAGTTCTTC.

The genes are TRBV5-4 and TRBJ2-3; 7 nucleotides match TRBD2. Germline CDR1 SGHNT, CDR2 YYREEE (reference sequence). The J segment lost 5 bases and the V segment lost 0 bases, leaving 3 bases of the junction unmatched. This CDR3 has 14 amino acids. The CDR3 spells CASSLGVAGDTQYF. The DNA of the CDR3 is TGTGCCAGCAGCTTGGGGGTAGCGGGAGATACGCAGTATTTT.

CDR3 DNA sequence: TGTGCCAGCAGCCAAGCTACTAGCAGGAGGGAGCAGTTCTTC. Its protein is CASSQATSRREQFF. The chain carries TRBV4-2 and TRBJ2-1; weak D call: TRBD2 (6 bases). V shed 1 base and J shed 10 bases, with 14 bases lying between them. CDR1 is LGHNA and CDR2 is YNFKEQ in the germline V gene. The CDR3 runs 14 residues.

The chain recombines TRBV7-2 with TRBJ1-2, with D possibly matching TRBD1 (5 bases). Per germline, CDR1 SGHTA and CDR2 FQGNSA. This CDR3 contains 16 residues. The ends were cut back, 3 bases at V and 8 bases at J, with 22 bases in the middle. CDR3 protein: CASSFPFSGGVGGYTF. The DNA of the CDR3 is TGTGCCAGCAGCTTCCCCTTTAGTGGAGGGGTTGGCGGCTACACCTTC.

J is TRBJ2-1 and V is TRBV5-1, with a weak D call TRBD1 (6 bases). CDR3 length equals 15 residues. Trimming took off 0 bases at V and 0 bases at J, with 7 bases between the two ends. Germline V gene sequence: CDR1 SGHRS, CDR2 YFSETQ. CDR3 loop: CASSLGGGSYNEQFF. Written as DNA, the CDR3 is TGCGCCAGCAGCTTGGGAGGGGGCTCCTACAATGAGCAGTTCTTC.

V usage is TRBV9 and J usage is TRBJ1-5; D is undetermined. Germline CDR1 reads SGDLS; CDR2 reads YYNGEE. The CDR3 is 15 residues long. With 0 bases removed from V and 1 base from J, the gap between germline ends came to 8 bases. Here the CDR3 reads CASSVGQESNQPQHF. The CDR3, as DNA: TGTGCCAGCAGCGTAGGGCAGGAAAGCAATCAGCCCCAGCATTTT.

This chain links TRBV9 with TRBJ1-3, with TRBD1 as a possible D gene (5 bases). Per the germline V gene, CDR1 is SGDLS and CDR2 is YYNGEE. The CDR3 loop spans 16 amino acids. Between the trimmed V and J ends, which lost 4 bases and 0 bases, there was a span of 14 bases. The CDR3 here is CASSPLGVSSGNTIYF. CDR3 sequence (DNA): TGTGCCAGCAGCCCCCTGGGGGTGAGCTCTGGAAACACCATATATTTT.